What follows are 30 T cell receptor beta chains derived from one specimen sequenced in a study of brain T cells in children with intractable seizures. The time point here: blood from clinic visit 5 months post-surgery; TSC patient then seizure free. Sequenced by immunoSEQ multiplex PCR; TCRdb stores in-frame clones only, minus some. The table records a few hundred thousand clones, roughly 93% of them present only once. The sample in question was peripheral blood, obtained roughly 5 months after surgery. The receptors originated from a boy younger than two with tuberous sclerosis and intractable seizures.

The genes are TRBV9 and TRBJ1-2, with TRBD1 as a possible D gene (5 bases). The germline gives CDR1 SGDLS, CDR2 YYNGEE. The CDR3 totals 13 residues. V was clipped by 4 bases and J by 4 bases, with 11 bases between them. CDR3: CASSPDIAYGYTF. The CDR3 bases are TGTGCCAGCAGCCCGGACATCGCCTATGGCTACACCTTC. The full variable domain, in which reference TRBV9 and TRBJ1-2 provide the parts outside the CDR3, is DSGVTQTPKHLITATGQRVTLRCSPRSGDLSVYWYQQSLDQGLQFLIQYYNGEERAKGNILERFSAQQFPDLHSELNLSSLELGDSALYFCASSPDIAYGYTFGSGTRLTVV.

This clone was recorded a few times. The rearrangement joins TRBV18 to TRBJ1-1; D perhaps matches TRBD1 (5 bases). This CDR3 comprises 13 residues. V was clipped by 6 bases and J by 7 bases, with 15 bases between them. The V gene's germline CDR1 is KGHSH and CDR2 LQKENI. The CDR3: CASSQTAALEAFF. The CDR3 region has the DNA TGTGCCAGCTCTCAGACAGCTGCCCTTGAAGCTTTCTTT.

The chain has TRBV19 and TRBJ1-2, with TRBD1 matching 7 bases. V lost 8 bases to trimming and J lost 5 bases; unmatched junction nucleotides: 5. Germline V gene lookup returns CDR1 LNHDA and CDR2 SQIVND (reference sequence). This CDR3 comprises 12 residues. Here the CDR3 DNA reads TGTGCCAGTGACGACAGGGAGTATGGCTACACCTTC. Amino acids: CASDDREYGYTF.

J is TRBJ2-2 and V is TRBV7-8, with 8 bases aligning to TRBD2. From germline, CDR1 is SGHVS and CDR2 FQNEAQ. V shed 2 bases and J 4 bases; nucleotides not matched to a gene: 3. The CDR3 consists of 15 residues. The CDR3 sequence: CASSLLAGTTGELFF. The CDR3 coding sequence is TGTGCCAGCAGCTTACTAGCGGGTACCACCGGGGAGCTGTTTTTT.

The V and J genes are TRBV7-3 and TRBJ2-1; 10 bases match TRBD2. The V and J ends lost 4 bases and 8 bases, in that order; junction bases with no gene match: 8. The CDR3 contains 15 residues. Looked up from germline, CDR1 is SGHTA and CDR2 is FQGTGA. CDR3 coding DNA: TGTGCCAGCAGCTCAGCGGGAGGGCCAGGGTATGAGCAGTTCTTC. It encodes CASSSAGGPGYEQFF. The full variable domain, in which reference TRBV7-3 and TRBJ2-1 provide the parts outside the CDR3, is GAGVSQTPSNKVTEKGKYVELRCDPISGHTALYWYRQSLGQGPEFLIYFQGTGAADDSGLPNDRFFAVRPEGSVSTLKIQRTERGDSAVYLCASSSAGGPGYEQFFGPGTRLTVL.

The rearrangement uses TRBV3-1 (or the pseudogene TRBV3-2) and TRBJ2-3, with D uncertain. The CDR3 totals 11 residues. V dropped 6 bases and J dropped 2 bases, with 3 bases sitting between them. CDR1 is LGHDT, CDR2 YNNKEL, per germline (reference sequence). In DNA form, the CDR3 reads TGTGCCAGCAGGAACACAGATACGCAGTATTTT. This codes for CASRNTDTQYF.

This clone has only one observation. The chain uses TRBV7-9 and TRBJ1-5, with D unresolved. The CDR3 spans 13 residues. V was pared by 1 base and J by 7 bases, with 8 bases between. CDR1 and CDR2 from the germline V gene are SEHNR and FQNEAQ (reference sequence). Here the CDR3 DNA reads TGTGCCAGCAGCTTAGGGGGATTACAGCCCCAGCATTTT. It encodes CASSLGGLQPQHF.

The rearrangement links TRBV11-2 to TRBJ2-7; 8 bases agree with TRBD2. There are 15 residues in the CDR3. CDR1 is SGHAT and CDR2 is FQNNGV in the germline V gene. Losses at the gene ends were 3 bases for V and 3 bases for J; bases not matched to a gene: 7. The CDR3 DNA follows: TGTGCCAGCAGCTTTGAAGCGGGAGTGGGCTACGAGCAGTACTTC. Amino acid sequence: CASSFEAGVGYEQYF.

This chain links TRBV15 with TRBJ2-7, with 7 bases identical to TRBD2. The germline V gene has CDR1 LNHNV and CDR2 YYDKDF (reference sequence). The CDR3 length is 16 residues. The V gene end was trimmed by 5 bases and the J gene end by 3 bases; junction bases not matched to a gene: 13. CDR3 DNA sequence: TGTGCCACCAGCCCATGGGGTGGCGGGGGACTCTACGAGCAGTACTTC. Translated: CATSPWGGGGLYEQYF.

The CDR3 sequence: CASSQVGAWGRSGANVLTF. As DNA, the CDR3 is TGTGCCAGCAGCCAAGTTGGGGCGTGGGGGCGGTCTGGGGCCAACGTCCTGACTTTC. The chain recombines TRBV14 with TRBJ2-6; perhaps TRBD1 as D (6 bases). Trimming pared 1 base from V and 1 base from J, leaving 17 bases between. The CDR3 spans 19 residues. Per the germline V gene, CDR1 is SGHDN and CDR2 is FVKESK.

The rearrangement joins TRBV14 to TRBJ1-3, with a weak D call TRBD1 (5 bases). Trimming removed 0 bases at V and 0 bases at J, with 12 bases between. Germline CDR1 and CDR2: SGHDN and FVKESK. This CDR3 spans 17 amino acids. Here the CDR3 reads CASSQEGRVISGNTIYF. The CDR3 region has the DNA TGTGCCAGCAGCCAAGAGGGCAGGGTTATCTCTGGAAACACCATATATTTT.

The chain is built from TRBV7-8 and TRBJ2-2; 7 bases fit TRBD1. V was pared by 5 bases and J by 3 bases, with 6 bases of the junction left unmatched. CDR3 length: 15 residues. Germline V gene sequence: CDR1 SGHVS, CDR2 FQNEAQ. The CDR3: CASSTRQGYTGELFF. CDR3 sequence (DNA): TGTGCCAGCAGCACAAGACAGGGTTACACCGGGGAGCTGTTTTTT.

The chain links TRBV11-2 to TRBJ2-7; 10 bases are a match to TRBD2. V lost 4 bases to trimming and J lost 7 bases; unmatched junction nucleotides: 10. The length of the CDR3 is 15 residues. Germline V gives CDR1 SGHAT, CDR2 FQNNGV. The CDR3 loop is CASSSDSGRSREQYF. The CDR3 DNA sequence: TGTGCCAGCAGCTCCGATAGCGGGAGGTCACGGGAGCAGTACTTC.

The chain carries TRBV15 and TRBJ1-2; maybe TRBD1 (6 bases). The CDR3 consists of 15 residues. The germline V gene encodes CDR1 LNHNV and CDR2 YYDKDF (reference sequence). V lost 0 bases, J lost 2 bases, and 10 bases lay in between. CDR3 DNA: TGTGCCACCAGCAGAGATGTGGGGGCCAACTATGGCTACACCTTC. Its translation: CATSRDVGANYGYTF.

This sequence joins TRBV9 and TRBJ2-3; 11 bases line up with TRBD2. Germline CDR1 SGDLS, CDR2 YYNGEE. CDR3 length: 16 residues. After removal of 3 bases from V and 3 bases from J, the junction contained 6 bases not matched to a gene. The CDR3 spells CASSDSGRAGTDTQYF. In nucleotides, the CDR3 is TGTGCCAGCAGCGATAGCGGGAGGGCCGGTACAGATACGCAGTATTTT.

The genes are TRBV9 and TRBJ2-2; TRBD1 matches 8 bases. The CDR3 contains 17 residues. In germline, CDR1 is SGDLS, CDR2 YYNGEE. Germline trimming cut 2 bases from V and 6 bases from J; bases unmatched to any gene: 12. The CDR3: CASSVLQGDPFPGELFF. CDR3 nucleotides: TGTGCCAGCAGCGTCCTACAGGGGGACCCGTTCCCCGGGGAGCTGTTTTTT.

This chain uses TRBV24-1 with TRBJ2-5; TRBD2 matches 7 bases. CDR1 is KGHDR, CDR2 SFDVKD, per germline. After removal of 2 bases from V and 5 bases from J, the junction contained 7 bases not matched to a gene. There are 15 residues in the CDR3. The CDR3 protein is CATSDYGGRIETQYF. The DNA of the CDR3 is TGTGCCACCAGTGATTACGGCGGGAGAATTGAGACCCAGTACTTC.

The chain recombines TRBV7-9 with TRBJ2-6; TRBD1 agrees at 7 bases. This CDR3 region has 18 residues. Germline-derived CDR1 and CDR2 are SEHNR and FQNEAQ (reference sequence). The V segment lost 2 bases and the J segment 2 bases; nucleotides outside the gene matches: 9. The CDR3, as DNA: TGTGCCAGCAGCTTACTAAAGACAGGGCCCCCTGGGGCCAACGTCCTGACTTTC. Protein product: CASSLLKTGPPGANVLTF. Combining the CDR3 with reference TRBV7-9 and TRBJ2-6 gives the whole variable domain DTGVSQNPRHKITKRGQNVTFRCDPISEHNRLYWYRQTLGQGPEFLTYFQNEAQLEKSRLLSDRFSAERPKGSFSTLEIQRTEQGDSAMYLCASSLLKTGPPGANVLTFGAGSRLTVL.

The chain links TRBV27 to TRBJ1-1; 8 bases are a match to TRBD1. The J segment lost 5 bases and the V segment lost 5 bases, leaving 16 bases of the junction unmatched. CDR3 size: 17 residues. Germline V gene sequence: CDR1 MNHEY, CDR2 SMNVEV (reference sequence). This CDR3 reads CASSRLNKQGARTEAFF. In DNA, the CDR3 is TGTGCCAGCAGTCGCCTAAATAAGCAGGGGGCAAGAACTGAAGCTTTCTTT.

The chain joins TRBV5-8 to TRBJ2-3; TRBD1 is a possible D gene (5 bases). CDR1 is SGHTS and CDR2 is YDEGEE in the germline V gene. This CDR3 contains 16 residues. Trimming took off 5 bases at V and 2 bases at J, with 18 bases between the two ends. The CDR3, as DNA: TGTGCCAGCAGTTGGGCAGGGATACGTCTCACAGATACGCAGTATTTT. It translates to CASSWAGIRLTDTQYF.

This rearrangement joins TRBV11-2 to TRBJ1-6, with D perhaps matching TRBD1 (6 bases). V lost 6 bases and J lost 6, with 15 bases in between. Germline CDR1 SGHAT, CDR2 FQNNGV. The CDR3 has 15 amino acids. The CDR3 loop reads CASRPITGSNSPLHF. The CDR3 nucleotides are TGTGCCAGCAGACCGATAACAGGGAGTAATTCACCCCTCCACTTT.

A single count supports this clone. The chain combines TRBV5-1 with TRBJ1-2, with D possibly TRBD1 on 6 matching bases. The CDR3 covers 15 residues. Germline V gene sequence: CDR1 SGHRS, CDR2 YFSETQ. The germline V and J ends were trimmed by 0 bases and 1 base, with 10 bases remaining between them. As DNA, the CDR3 is TGCGCCAGCAGCTTGGAGGGAGGGGGTAACTATGGCTACACCTTC. Translation gives CASSLEGGGNYGYTF.

V and J are TRBV12-3 or TRBV12-4 and TRBJ2-5, with a weak D call TRBD2 (6 bases). This CDR3 is 13 amino acids long. Trimming cost V 3 bases and J 4 bases, with 9 bases left between them. The CDR3 protein is CASSLTSPETQYF. The DNA for the CDR3 is TGTGCCAGCAGTTTGACTAGTCCAGAGACCCAGTACTTC.

The chain is built from TRBV18 and TRBJ2-7, with D maybe TRBD2 (6 bases). The CDR3 extends over 16 amino acids. The germline CDR1 and CDR2 sequences are KGHSH and LQKENI. Trimming removed 3 bases from V and 0 bases from J, with 15 bases in between. The CDR3 spells CASSPRAGLSSYEQYF. The CDR3 DNA reads TGTGCCAGCTCACCTCGAGCGGGTCTTAGCTCCTACGAGCAGTACTTC. Drawing the rest from reference TRBV18 and TRBJ2-7, the complete variable domain is NAGVMQNPRHLVRRRGQEARLRCSPMKGHSHVYWYRQLPEEGLKFMVYLQKENIIDESGMPKERFSAEFPKEGPSILRIQQVVRGDSAAYFCASSPRAGLSSYEQYFGPGTRLTVT.

The chain is built from TRBV4-1 and TRBJ2-1; D perhaps matches TRBD1 (6 bases). The germline V gene encodes CDR1 MGHRA and CDR2 YSYEKL. The ends were cut back, 4 bases at V and 0 bases at J, with 13 bases in the middle. The length of the CDR3 is 16 residues. As DNA, the CDR3 is TGCGCCAGCAGCCGATCAACAGGGAGCTCCTACAATGAGCAGTTCTTC. Translated, it gives CASSRSTGSSYNEQFF.

The CDR3 coding sequence is TGCGCCAGCAGCGCCCGACTCCGGGAGACCCAGTACTTC. Protein product: CASSARLRETQYF. The chain couples TRBV5-1 to TRBJ2-5, with D unresolved. The V and J ends lost 4 bases and 5 bases respectively, with 12 bases between them. The length of the CDR3 is 13 residues. In germline, CDR1 is SGHRS, CDR2 YFSETQ.

The V and J genes are TRBV9 and TRBJ1-4; D perhaps matches TRBD1 (6 bases). V lost 4 bases to trimming and J lost 10 bases, with 11 bases between them. There are 12 residues in the CDR3. Germline V gene sequence: CDR1 SGDLS, CDR2 YYNGEE. The CDR3 bases are TGTGCCAGCAGCTTCGAGGGGGGAAAACTGTTTTTT. The encoded protein is CASSFEGGKLFF.

The chain couples TRBV7-8 to TRBJ2-7; no firm D call. From germline, CDR1 is SGHVS and CDR2 FQNEAQ. Deletions cut 1 base from V and 4 bases from J, with 11 bases between. The CDR3 runs to 14 residues. In nucleotides, the CDR3 is TGTGCCAGCAGCTTAGGGCGACTGTATTACGAGCAGTACTTC. Amino acid sequence: CASSLGRLYYEQYF.

This clone has only one observation. Here the CDR3 DNA reads TGTGCCTGGAGTTCCACCAGAATACTTCGACAGCCCGACACAAACACCGGGGAGCTGTTTTTT. Translated: CAWSSTRILRQPDTNTGELFF. The rearrangement joins TRBV30 to TRBJ2-2; the D gene is possibly TRBD1 (5 bases). Deletions cut 2 bases from V and 2 bases from J, with 30 bases between. CDR3 length equals 21 residues. Germline V CDR1 and CDR2: GTSNPN, SVGIG (reference sequence). Variable domain in full (rest from reference TRBV30 and TRBJ2-2): SQTIHQWPATLVQPVGSPLSLECTVEGTSNPNLYWYRQAAGRGLQLLFYSVGIGQISSEVPQNLSASRPQDRQFILSSKKLLLSDSGFYLCAWSSTRILRQPDTNTGELFFGEGSRLTVL.

The rearrangement uses TRBV19 and TRBJ1-1; possibly TRBD1 for D (5 bases). This CDR3 spans 13 amino acids. V was cut by 5 bases and J by 5 bases, with 12 bases left in between. Germline-derived CDR1 and CDR2 are LNHDA and SQIVND (reference sequence). CDR3 sequence (DNA): TGTGCCAGTAGTTGGGACGGCCAGACTGAAGCTTTCTTT. Its translation is CASSWDGQTEAFF.